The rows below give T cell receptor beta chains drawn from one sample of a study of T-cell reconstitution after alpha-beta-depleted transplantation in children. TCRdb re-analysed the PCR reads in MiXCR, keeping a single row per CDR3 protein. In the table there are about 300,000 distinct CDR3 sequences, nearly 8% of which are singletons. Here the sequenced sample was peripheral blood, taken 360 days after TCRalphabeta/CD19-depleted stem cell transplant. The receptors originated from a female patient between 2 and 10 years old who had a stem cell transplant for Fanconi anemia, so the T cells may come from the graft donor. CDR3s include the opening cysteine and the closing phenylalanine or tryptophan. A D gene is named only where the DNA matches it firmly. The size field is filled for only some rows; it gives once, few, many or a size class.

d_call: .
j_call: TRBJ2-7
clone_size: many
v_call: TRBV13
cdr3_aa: CASSPKTLSYEQYF
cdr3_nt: TGTGCCAGCAGCCCAAAGACCCTCTCCTACGAGCAGTACTTC

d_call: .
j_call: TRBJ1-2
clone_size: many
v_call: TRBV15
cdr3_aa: CATRGKGYTF
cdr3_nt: TGTGCCACCAGAGGAAAGGGCTACACCTTC

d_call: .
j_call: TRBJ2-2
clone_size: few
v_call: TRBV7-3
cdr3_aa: CASSFADSTGELFF
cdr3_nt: TGTGCCAGCAGCTTCGCAGATAGCACCGGGGAGCTGTTTTTT

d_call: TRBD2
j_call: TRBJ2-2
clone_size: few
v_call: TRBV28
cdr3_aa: CASSLFASGGRNTGELFF
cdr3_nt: TGTGCCAGCAGTTTATTTGCTAGCGGGGGCAGGAACACCGGGGAGCTGTTTTTT

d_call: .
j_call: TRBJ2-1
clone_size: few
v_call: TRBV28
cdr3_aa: CASSFTAGTGYNEQFF
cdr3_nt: TGTGCCAGCAGTTTTACCGCCGGGACTGGGTACAATGAGCAGTTCTTC

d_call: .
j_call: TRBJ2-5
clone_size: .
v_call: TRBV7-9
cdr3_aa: CASRRERQGGEVTQYF
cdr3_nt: TGTGCCAGCAGACGAGAACGACAGGGCGGGGAAGTGACCCAGTACTTC

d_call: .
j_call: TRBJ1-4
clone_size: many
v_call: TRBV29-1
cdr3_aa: CSVIGWRGKLFF
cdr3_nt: TGCAGCGTCATTGGTTGGAGGGGGAAACTGTTTTTT

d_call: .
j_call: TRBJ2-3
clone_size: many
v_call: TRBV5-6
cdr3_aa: CASSSVPDTQYF
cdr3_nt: TGTGCCAGCAGCTCTGTTCCGGATACGCAGTATTTT

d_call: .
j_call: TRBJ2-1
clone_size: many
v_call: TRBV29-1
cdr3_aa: CSVEDGGSEQFF
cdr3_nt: TGCAGCGTTGAAGACGGAGGGTCTGAGCAGTTCTTC

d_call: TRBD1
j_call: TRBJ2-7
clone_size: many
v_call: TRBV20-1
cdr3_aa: CSAVRDSSYEQYF
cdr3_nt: TGCAGTGCTGTCCGGGACAGTTCCTACGAGCAGTACTTC

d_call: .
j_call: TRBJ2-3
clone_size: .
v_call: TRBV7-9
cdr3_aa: CASSYPEGVPQYF
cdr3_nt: TGTGCCAGCAGCTATCCGGAGGGGGTTCCGCAGTATTTT

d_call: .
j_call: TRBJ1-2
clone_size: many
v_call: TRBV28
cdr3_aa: CASRLGGERGYTF
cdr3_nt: TGTGCCAGCAGATTAGGTGGGGAACGGGGCTACACCTTC

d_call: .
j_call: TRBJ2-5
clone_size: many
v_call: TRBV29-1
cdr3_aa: CSGAHQETQYF
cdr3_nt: TGCAGCGGGGCACACCAAGAGACCCAGTACTTC

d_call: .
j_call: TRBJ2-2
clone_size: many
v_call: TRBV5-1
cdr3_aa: CASSLGYMELFF
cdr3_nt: TGCGCCAGCAGCTTGGGGTATATGGAGCTGTTTTTT

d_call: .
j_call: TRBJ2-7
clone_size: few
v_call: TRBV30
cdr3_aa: CAWTGLSEQYF
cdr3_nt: TGTGCCTGGACTGGTCTCTCCGAGCAGTACTTC

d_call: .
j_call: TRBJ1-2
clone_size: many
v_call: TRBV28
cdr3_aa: CASSSRGWGGGAGYTF
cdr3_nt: TGTGCCAGCAGTTCTCGAGGGTGGGGGGGCGGTGCTGGCTACACCTTC

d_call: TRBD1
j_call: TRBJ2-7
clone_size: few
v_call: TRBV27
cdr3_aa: CASSFSRGSIGYEQYF
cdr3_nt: TGTGCCAGCAGTTTCTCCAGGGGGAGTATCGGCTACGAGCAGTACTTC

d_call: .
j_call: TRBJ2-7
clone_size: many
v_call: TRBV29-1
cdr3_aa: CSVGTSYEQYF
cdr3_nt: TGCAGCGTTGGGACCTCCTACGAGCAGTACTTC

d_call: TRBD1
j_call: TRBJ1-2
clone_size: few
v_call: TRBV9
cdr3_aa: CASSPRQGARAF
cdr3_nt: TGTGCCAGCAGCCCCCGACAGGGGGCGAGGGCCTTC

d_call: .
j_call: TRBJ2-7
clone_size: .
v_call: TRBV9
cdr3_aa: CASSIGGPGGYYEQYF
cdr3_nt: TGTGCCAGCAGCATTGGGGGACCCGGGGGATACTACGAGCAGTACTTC

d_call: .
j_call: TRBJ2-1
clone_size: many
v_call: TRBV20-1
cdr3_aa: CSALSNEQFF
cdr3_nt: TGCAGTGCATTAAGCAATGAGCAGTTCTTC

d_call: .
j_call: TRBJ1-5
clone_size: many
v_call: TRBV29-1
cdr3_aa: CSVVSDSNQPQHF
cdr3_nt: TGCAGCGTTGTTTCGGATAGCAATCAGCCCCAGCATTTT

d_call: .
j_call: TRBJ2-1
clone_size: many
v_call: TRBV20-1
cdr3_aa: CSAPGNEQFF
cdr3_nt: TGCAGTGCTCCCGGTAACGAGCAGTTCTTC

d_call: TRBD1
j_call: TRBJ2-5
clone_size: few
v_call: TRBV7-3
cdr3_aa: CASSSRDRQETQYF
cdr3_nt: TGTGCCAGCAGCAGCCGGGACAGGCAAGAGACCCAGTACTTC

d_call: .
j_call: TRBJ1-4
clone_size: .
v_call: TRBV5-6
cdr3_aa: CASSLAGAGNEKLFF
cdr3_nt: TGTGCCAGCAGCTTGGCCGGGGCGGGTAATGAAAAACTGTTTTTT

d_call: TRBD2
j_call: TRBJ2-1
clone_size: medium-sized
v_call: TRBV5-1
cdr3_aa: CASSLRTSGPYNEQFF
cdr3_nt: TGCGCCAGCAGCCTACGGACTAGCGGGCCCTACAATGAGCAGTTCTTC

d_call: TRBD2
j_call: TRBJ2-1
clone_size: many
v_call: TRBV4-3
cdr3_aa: CASSQVSLAGFSNEQFF
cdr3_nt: TGCGCCAGCAGCCAAGTCTCCCTAGCGGGGTTTAGCAATGAGCAGTTCTTC

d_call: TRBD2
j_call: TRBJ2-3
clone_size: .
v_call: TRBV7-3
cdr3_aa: CASSFPQTSGSTDTQYF
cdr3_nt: TGTGCCAGCAGCTTTCCTCAGACTAGCGGGAGCACAGATACGCAGTATTTT

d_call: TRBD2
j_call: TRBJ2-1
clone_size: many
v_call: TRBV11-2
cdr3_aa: CASSPLAGDYNEQFF
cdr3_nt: TGTGCCAGCAGCCCCCTAGCGGGGGACTACAATGAGCAGTTCTTC

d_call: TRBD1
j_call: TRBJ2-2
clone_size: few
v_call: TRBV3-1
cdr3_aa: CASSHSDRGLITGELFF
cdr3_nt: TGTGCCAGCAGCCACTCTGACAGGGGGCTGATTACCGGGGAGCTGTTTTTT

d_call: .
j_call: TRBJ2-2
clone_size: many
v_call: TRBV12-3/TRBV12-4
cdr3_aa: CASTQQTTGELFF
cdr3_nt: TGTGCCAGCACCCAGCAGACAACCGGGGAGCTGTTTTTT

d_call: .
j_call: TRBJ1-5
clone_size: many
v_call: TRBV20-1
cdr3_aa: CSARVTTGSNQPQHF
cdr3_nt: TGCAGTGCTAGAGTCACGACGGGGAGCAATCAGCCCCAGCATTTT

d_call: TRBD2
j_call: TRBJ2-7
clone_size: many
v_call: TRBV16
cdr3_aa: CASSQGLAYEQYF
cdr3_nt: TGTGCCAGCAGCCAGGGACTAGCGTACGAGCAGTACTTC

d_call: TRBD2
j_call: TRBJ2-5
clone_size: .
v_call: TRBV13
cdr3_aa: CASSSRGRGGQETQYF
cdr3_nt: TGTGCCAGCAGCTCCCGGGGGCGGGGGGGACAAGAGACCCAGTACTTC

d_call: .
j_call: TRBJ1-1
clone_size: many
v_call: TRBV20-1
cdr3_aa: CSVEGKMNTEAFF
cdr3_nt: TGCAGTGTAGAGGGAAAAATGAACACTGAAGCTTTCTTT

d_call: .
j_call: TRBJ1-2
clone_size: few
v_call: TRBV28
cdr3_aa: CASSDRLSVNYGYTF
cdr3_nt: TGTGCCAGCAGTGACAGGTTGAGTGTTAACTATGGCTACACCTTC

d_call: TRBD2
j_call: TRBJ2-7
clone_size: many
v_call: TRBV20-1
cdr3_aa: CSAPRGGTSVYEQYF
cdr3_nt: TGCAGTGCTCCCAGGGGTGGGACTAGCGTTTACGAGCAGTACTTC

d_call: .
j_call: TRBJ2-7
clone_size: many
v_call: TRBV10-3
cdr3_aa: CAISGSYEQYF
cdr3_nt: TGTGCCATCTCGGGCTCCTACGAGCAGTACTTC

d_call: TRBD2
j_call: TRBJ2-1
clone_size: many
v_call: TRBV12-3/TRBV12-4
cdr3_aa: CASSSGGGLNEQFF
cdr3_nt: TGTGCCAGCAGTTCGGGAGGGGGATTGAATGAGCAGTTCTTC

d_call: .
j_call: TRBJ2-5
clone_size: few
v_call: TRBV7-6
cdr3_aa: CASSPPRIGRQETQYF
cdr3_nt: TGTGCCAGCAGCCCGCCCCGGATAGGCAGGCAAGAGACCCAGTACTTC

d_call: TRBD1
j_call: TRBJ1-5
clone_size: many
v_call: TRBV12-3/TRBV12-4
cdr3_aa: CASSQTGGRDQPQHF
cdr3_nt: TGTGCCAGCAGCCAGACAGGGGGTAGGGATCAGCCCCAGCATTTT

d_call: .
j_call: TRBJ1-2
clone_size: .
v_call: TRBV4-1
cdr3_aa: CASSHLGRGYTF
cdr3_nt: TGCGCCAGCAGCCACCTGGGACGGGGCTACACCTTC

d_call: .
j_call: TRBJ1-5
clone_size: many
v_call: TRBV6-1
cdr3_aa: CASSDRVGNQPQHF
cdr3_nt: TGTGCCAGCAGTGACAGGGTTGGCAATCAGCCCCAGCATTTT

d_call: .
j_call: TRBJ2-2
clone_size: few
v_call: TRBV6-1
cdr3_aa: CASSGLPNSNTGELFF
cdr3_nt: TGTGCCAGCAGTGGCCTCCCGAATTCGAACACCGGGGAGCTGTTTTTT

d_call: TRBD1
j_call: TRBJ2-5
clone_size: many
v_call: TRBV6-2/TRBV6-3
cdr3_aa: CASSYSRTGIETQYF
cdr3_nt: TGTGCCAGCAGTTACTCACGGACAGGGATAGAGACCCAGTACTTC

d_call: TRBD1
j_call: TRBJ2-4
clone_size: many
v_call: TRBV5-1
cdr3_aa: CASSLGDRKNIQYF
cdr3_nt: TGCGCCAGCAGCTTGGGGGACAGGAAAAACATTCAGTACTTC

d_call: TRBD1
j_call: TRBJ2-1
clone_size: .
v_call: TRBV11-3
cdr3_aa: CASSPGTAAYNEQFF
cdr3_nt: TGTGCCAGCAGCCCTGGGACAGCGGCTTACAATGAGCAGTTCTTC

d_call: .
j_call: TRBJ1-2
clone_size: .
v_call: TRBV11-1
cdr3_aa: CASSLVPHPGNSGWRGYTF
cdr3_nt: TGTGCCAGCAGCTTAGTTCCTCACCCGGGGAACTCGGGCTGGAGGGGCTACACCTTC

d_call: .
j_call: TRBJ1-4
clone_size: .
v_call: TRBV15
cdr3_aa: CATISPGGSNEKLFF
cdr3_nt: TGTGCCACCATCTCCCCCGGGGGGTCTAATGAAAAACTGTTTTTT

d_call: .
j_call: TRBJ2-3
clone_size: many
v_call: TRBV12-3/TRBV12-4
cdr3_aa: CASSPGTAHTDTQYF
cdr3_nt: TGTGCCAGCAGTCCCGGGACTGCACACACAGATACGCAGTATTTT

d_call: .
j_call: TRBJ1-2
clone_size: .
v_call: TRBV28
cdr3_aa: CASNSPVDGRYTF
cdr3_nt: TGTGCCAGCAACTCCCCAGTAGACGGGAGATACACCTTC

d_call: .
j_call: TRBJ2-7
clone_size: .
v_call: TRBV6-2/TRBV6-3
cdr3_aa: CASSYSSVEQYF
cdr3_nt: TGTGCCAGCAGTTACTCGTCCGTCGAGCAGTACTTC

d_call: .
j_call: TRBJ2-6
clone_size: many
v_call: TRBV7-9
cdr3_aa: CASSFRVAGANVLTF
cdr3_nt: TGTGCCAGCAGCTTTAGGGTGGCTGGGGCCAACGTCCTGACTTTC

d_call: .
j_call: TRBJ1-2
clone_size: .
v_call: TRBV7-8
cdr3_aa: CASSLGWFNYGYTF
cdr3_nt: TGTGCCAGCAGCTTGGGTTGGTTTAACTATGGCTACACCTTC

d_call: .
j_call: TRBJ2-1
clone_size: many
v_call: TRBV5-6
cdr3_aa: CASSREFLFSYNEQFF
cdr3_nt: TGTGCCAGCAGCCGTGAATTTCTCTTCTCCTACAATGAGCAGTTCTTC

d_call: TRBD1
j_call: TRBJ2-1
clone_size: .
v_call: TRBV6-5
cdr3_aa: CASSYSPGTVDNEQFF
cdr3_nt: TGTGCCAGCAGTTACTCGCCCGGGACAGTTGACAATGAGCAGTTCTTC

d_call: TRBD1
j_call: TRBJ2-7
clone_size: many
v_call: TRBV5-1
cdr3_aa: CASSLRMDLDRGYEQYF
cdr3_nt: TGCGCCAGCAGCCTACGAATGGATTTGGACAGGGGCTACGAGCAGTACTTC